This TCR beta chain stems from a study of cytomegalovirus exposure and HLA in healthy donors. On the study more broadly: Samples from HLA-typed donors yielded about 80 million unique TCRs in an early data release. There were just under 400 genotyped donors. Of these, 81% fell in the genetic ancestry cluster associated with self-reported Caucasian donors.

Concerning this clone: The antigen is unknown.

V was pared by 6 bases and J by 5 bases, with 16 bases of the junction left unmatched. In germline, CDR1 is SQVTM, CDR2 ANQGSEA. This CDR3 is 17 amino acids long. PCR was performed using 60 Vbeta and 13 Jbeta primers. TCRdb keeps only in-frame clones here, not all; method: immunoSEQ multiplex PCR. There are some 170,000 clones in the sample; around 80% occur only once, and about 4% lies in the top ten. Overall study results and limits: An analysis done earlier found most TCR beta V segments productive about 87% or about 30% of the time.

V usage is TRBV29-1 and J usage is TRBJ2-3, with 11 bases matching TRBD2. The sample was PBMCs. This TCR derives from a woman aged 60-75 years in good health and CMV-seropositive. CDR3 residues: CSVHTLAGGPGGDTQYF. The CDR3 nucleotides are TGCAGCGTCCACACTCTAGCGGGGGGTCCGGGGGGAGATACGCAGTATTTT.